A single sample is the source of the 6 T cell receptor beta chains below, sequenced in a study of regulatory T cells in long-lasting Graves disease. Time point meaning: persistent/refractory GD, antithyroid drugs over 5 years with positive TRAb. RNA isolated from PBMCs was used to make the TCR library. Construction of TCR beta libraries relied on iRepertoire HTBI primers and on Arm-PCR targeting CDR3 regions. TCRdb analysed the multiplex PCR reads with MiXCR anew, one entry per CDR3 protein. Of 390,000 or so distinct CDR3 sequences in the sample, roughly 25% were seen once. Sample: peripheral blood mononuclear cells (PBMCs), taken when the disease was refractory, from a patient treated with antithyroid drugs. These TCRs come from a woman in her thirties or forties with Graves disease.

This clonotype occurred a few times. The rearrangement links TRBV7-2 to TRBJ2-5, with TRBD2 matching over 9 bases. The CDR3 consists of 16 residues. Germline V CDR1 and CDR2: SGHTA, FQGNSA. V lost 4 bases and J lost 2; bases outside the gene matches: 8. DNA for the CDR3: TGTGCCAGCAGCTACGGAGCGGGAGGTTTGCAAGAGACCCAGTACTTC. Protein: CASSYGAGGLQETQYF.

The chain uses TRBV27 and TRBJ2-7; 9 bases align to TRBD1. CDR3 length: 15 residues. J lost 4 bases, V lost 4 bases, and 8 bases had no gene match. CDR1 is MNHEY, CDR2 SMNVEV, per germline (reference sequence). CDR3 protein: CASSWSGTGFYEQYF. The CDR3 DNA sequence: TGTGCCAGCAGTTGGTCCGGGACAGGGTTTTACGAGCAGTACTTC.

This clonotype was found many times. The V call is TRBV27, the J call TRBJ1-6, with D uncertain. V lost 6 bases and J lost 0, with 9 bases in between. This CDR3 contains 15 residues. Looked up from germline, CDR1 is MNHEY and CDR2 is SMNVEV (reference sequence). CDR3 loop: CASRISPSYNSPLHF. CDR3 nucleotide sequence: TGTGCCAGCAGGATCTCCCCCTCCTATAATTCACCCCTCCACTTT.

The rearrangement joins TRBV5-1 to TRBJ2-7; D uncertain. Germline-derived CDR1 and CDR2 are SGHRS and YFSETQ. This CDR3 is built from 13 residues. Trimming took 4 bases from V and 7 from J, leaving 15 bases between them. The CDR3 sequence is CASSAGEPGEQYF. For the CDR3, the DNA is TGCGCCAGCAGCGCTGGCGAACCGGGTGAGCAGTACTTC.

This rearrangement joins TRBV12-3 or TRBV12-4 to TRBJ2-2; 11 bases are shared with TRBD2. V lost 7 bases, J lost 3 bases, and 4 bases stayed unmatched. The CDR3 runs to 15 residues. CDR3 nucleotides: TGTGCCAGCACCCAGGGACTAGCGGACACCGGGGAGCTGTTTTTT. It translates to CASTQGLADTGELFF.

This clonotype was seen a few times. The J gene is TRBJ2-7, the V gene TRBV6-1, with TRBD2 identical over 8 bases. Per germline, CDR1 MNHNS and CDR2 SASEGT. V dropped 4 bases and J dropped 6; count of bases not matched to a gene: 8. There are 14 residues in the CDR3. The CDR3 DNA sequence: TGTGCCAGCAGTGGCGGGACTAGGGCCATCGAGCAGTACTTC. It translates to CASSGGTRAIEQYF.